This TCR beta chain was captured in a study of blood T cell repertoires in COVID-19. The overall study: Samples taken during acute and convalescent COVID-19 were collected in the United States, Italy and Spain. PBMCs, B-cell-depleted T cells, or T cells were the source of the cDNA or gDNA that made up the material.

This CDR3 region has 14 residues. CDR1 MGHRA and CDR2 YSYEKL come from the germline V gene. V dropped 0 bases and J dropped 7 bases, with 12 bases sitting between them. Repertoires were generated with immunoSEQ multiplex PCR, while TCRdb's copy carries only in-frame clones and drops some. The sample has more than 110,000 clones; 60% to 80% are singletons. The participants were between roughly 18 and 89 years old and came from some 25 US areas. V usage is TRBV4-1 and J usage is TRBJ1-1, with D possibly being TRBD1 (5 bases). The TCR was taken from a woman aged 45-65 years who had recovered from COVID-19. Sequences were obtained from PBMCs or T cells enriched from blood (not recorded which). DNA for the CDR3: TGCGCCAGCAGCCAAGAACCAGGGCTGAGTGAAGCTTTCTTT. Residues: CASSQEPGLSEAFF.